Sequencing of this T cell receptor (beta chain) was carried out in a study of T cell changes during pregnancy in multiple sclerosis (dated by TCRdb to about 2019). Background on the whole study: The study examined how the T cell repertoire changed over the course of pregnancy in women with multiple sclerosis.

CDR1 and CDR2 are read off the germline V gene (reference sequence) as MNHEY and SMNVEV. The CDR3 numbers 16 residues from cysteine through phenylalanine. Only the CDR3 DNA is retained, 48 bases long and in frame from the first base. Clipping removes 5 bases from V and 8 bases from J, with 13 as the unmatched junction base count. Library creation used the immunoSEQ multiplex PCR assay. Drawn from immuneACCESS, this table holds only the in-frame rearrangements with V and J called that TCRdb kept. Clones are partly lost; checked studies trace under half to an unresolved V gene and leave the rest unexplained. This sample holds approximately 30,000 clones; over 80% were observed only once. The top ten clones comprise over 7.5% of the sample. Concerning this clone: The antigen it recognizes is unknown. The input lacks base qualities; no much larger clone sits a single base away.

Here the chain combines TRBV27 and TRBJ2-1; 9 bases in between match TRBD2. The sequenced sample was CD8+ T cells from peripheral blood mononuclear cells, obtained before pregnancy. This TCR derives from a female donor with multiple sclerosis, enrolled in a pregnancy study. The bases read TGTGCCAGCAGTCCCCAGCGGGAGGCCATTTACGATGAGCAGTTCTTC. Its protein product is CASSPQREAIYDEQFF.